This T cell receptor (beta chain) was identified in a study of tumor and adjacent non-tumor tissue in lung cancer. Background on the study: The cohort had approximately 12 adenocarcinoma, a couple of squamous cell and 1 small cell patients.

A modified ARM-PCR protocol with three rounds of nested PCR amplified TCRbeta. TCRdb re-called the multiplex PCR reads with MiXCR, one entry per CDR3 protein. The sample lists some 73,000 distinct CDR3 sequences; roughly 80% were seen once. No cell sorting was done before RNA was extracted from the tissue. The normal lung tissue was taken more than 3 cm from the tumor edge. Between the trimmed V and J ends, which lost 3 bases and 7 bases, there was a span of 11 bases. This CDR3 has 13 amino acids. Per the germline V gene, CDR1 is SGHNT and CDR2 is YENEEA. The source is a man aged 55 to 69 with non-small cell lung cancer. The chain has TRBV11-3 and TRBJ2-3, with a possible D match to TRBD1 (5 bases). Sample: distant non-tumor lung tissue. CDR3 DNA sequence: TGTGCCAGCAGCTTTCATGGGGCGTATACGCAGTATTTT. Amino acids: CASSFHGAYTQYF. Combining the CDR3 with reference TRBV11-3 and TRBJ2-3 gives the whole variable domain EAGVVQSPRYKIIEKKQPVAFWCNPISGHNTLYWYLQNLGQGPELLIRYENEEAVDDSQLPKDRFSAERLKGVDSTLKIQPAELGDSAVYLCASSFHGAYTQYFGPGTRLTVL.